This T cell receptor (beta chain) originates from a study of blood T cell repertoires in COVID-19 (dated by TCRdb to about 2020). Describing the broader study: Collaborator samples came from the United States, Italy and Spain and covered acute and convalescent phases of COVID-19. The material from the prospective study consisted of cDNA or gDNA derived from T cells, B-cell-depleted T cells, or PBMCs. Subjects who had been exposed to COVID-19, were actively infected with it, or had recovered from it provided the deeply sampled blood TCRbeta repertoires that made up the dataset. A freely available public database, intended as a resource for researchers studying the immune response to SARS-CoV-2, is where the repertoires were released. The samples were drawn from the first 160 participants of the ongoing ImmuneRACE study and from 1,254 subjects provided by 6 global collaborators. Sample metadata almost always included a de-identified subject ID, COVID-19 status, age in years and sex. HLA class I and class II types, where available, came from metadata supplied by the sample provider rather than from assay-based typing.

Comment on this clone: No antigen is known for it. Base qualities are not recorded, but no much larger clone differs from it by a single base.

Whole blood was collected in K2EDTA tubes by collaborating institutions according to the institutions' own protocols. For TCRbeta analysis, collaborators shipped samples in one of three forms: frozen whole blood, isolated PBMCs, or DNA extracted from either of those sample types. TCRbeta CDR3 regions were amplified from genomic DNA using the immunoSEQ Assay, a bias-controlled multiplex PCR. Per the authors' processing: The number of nucleated cells in each sample was estimated by amplification of reference gene primers within the assay. To quantify the absolute abundance of each unique TCRbeta CDR3 rearrangement, sequence reads were collapsed and filtered. For each sample, productive Simpson clonality was calculated as the square root of Simpson's diversity index across productive rearrangements. Entries here come from immuneACCESS through TCRdb and include only in-frame sequences with V and J called. Some clones fail to appear in such tables; in the studies checked, an unresolved V gene covers under half of the shortfall, and the cause of the remainder is unknown. V, J and clone size derive from that table, while D and trimming were established from the DNA sequence. This sample comprises roughly 150,000 clones, 75% to 90% of them detected only once. Just under 3% of the sample goes to the ten largest clones.

What the authors observed across the whole study: The quantity of clinical and demographic metadata differed by source and by participant and was supplied without curation.

At the junction V is shortened by 8 bases and J by 3 bases; bases outside the gene matches: 12. Taken from cysteine to phenylalanine, the CDR3 has 16 residues. The kept DNA is CDR3 alone, 48 bases in frame from the first base. The germline V gene specifies SGHDN as CDR1 and FVKESK as CDR2. This sequence originates from a man in his 60s with active or convalescent COVID-19. The V and J segments used are TRBV14 and TRBJ1-1, and TRBD1 matches 10 of the central bases. Sequenced input: peripheral blood. In nucleotide form, the sequence is TGTGCCAGCTCGCGGAGGCCGGGGACAGGGGACACTGAAGCTTTCTTT. It is translated as CASSRRPGTGDTEAFF. Beyond the CDR3, the reference TRBV14 and TRBJ1-1 genes provide the residues; the full variable domain reads: EAGVTQFPSHSVIEKGQTVTLRCDPISGHDNLYWYRRVMGKEIKFLLHFVKESKQDESGMPNNRFLAERTGGTYSTLKVQPAELEDSGVYFCASSRRPGTGDTEAFFGQGTRLTVV.